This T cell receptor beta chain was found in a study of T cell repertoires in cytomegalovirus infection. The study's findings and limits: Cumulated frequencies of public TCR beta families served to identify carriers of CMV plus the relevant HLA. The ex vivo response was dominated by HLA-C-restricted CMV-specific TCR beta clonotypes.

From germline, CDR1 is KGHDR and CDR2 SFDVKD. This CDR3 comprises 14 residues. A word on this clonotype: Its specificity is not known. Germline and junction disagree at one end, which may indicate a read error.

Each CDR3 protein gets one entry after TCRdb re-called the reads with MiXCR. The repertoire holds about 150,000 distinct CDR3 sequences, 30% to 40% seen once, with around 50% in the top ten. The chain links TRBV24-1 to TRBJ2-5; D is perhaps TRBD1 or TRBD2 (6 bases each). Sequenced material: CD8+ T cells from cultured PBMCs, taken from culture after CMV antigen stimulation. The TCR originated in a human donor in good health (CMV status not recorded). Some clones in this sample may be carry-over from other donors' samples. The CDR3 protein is CAPSRGTSQETQYF. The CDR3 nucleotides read TGTGCCCCCAGCCGGGGGACATCCCAAGAGACCCAGTACTTC.